This T cell receptor (beta chain) is drawn from a study of CD8 T cells in ankylosing spondylitis. Notes on the study in general: The disease-linked clones had a CD8+ phenotype and low blood frequencies. Reportedly, matched ankylosing spondylitis synovial fluid was significantly enriched for disease-linked clones. In reactive arthritis synovial fluid and blood, some motif variants had been reported before. Seemingly distinctive of ankylosing spondylitis blood was a TCR beta motif formed by eight highly homologous variants.

This clonotype was counted at least ten times. Its antigen is not known. In germline, CDR1 is SGHDT, CDR2 YYEEEE. CDR3 length equals 13 residues. Between the trimmed V and J ends, which lost 0 bases and 5 bases, there was a span of 8 bases. TCR beta libraries were made by quantitative 5'-RACE with molecular barcodes. TCRdb re-called the 5' RACE reads through MiXCR, storing one row per CDR3 protein. The sample has 750,000 to 850,000 distinct CDR3 sequences; 12% are singletons. The TCR sequence derives from a male donor with ankylosing spondylitis. Material: blood, either unsorted or a sorted T cell fraction (not recorded which). V gene TRBV5-6 combines with J gene TRBJ1-1; D is undetermined. The CDR3 protein is CASSLVERTEAFF. In DNA form, the CDR3 reads TGTGCCAGCAGCTTGGTCGAGAGGACTGAAGCTTTCTTT.